A single sample gave rise to the 2 T cell receptor beta chains below, sequenced in a study of graft-versus-host responses after intestinal transplantation. Assay used: immunoSEQ multiplex PCR; TCRdb lists only in-frame clones, some missing. The profile shows about 98,000 clones, around 83% of them singletons. What these receptors recognize is not known. The sample in question was unstimulated CD8+ T cells sorted from spleen or lymph node cells, obtained before intestinal transplant. The receptors originated from a human donor who received an intestinal transplant.

The genes are TRBV6-6 and TRBJ1-1; D uncertain. V lost 0 bases, J lost 1 base, and 3 bases lay in between. There are 13 residues in the CDR3. CDR1 is MNHNY, CDR2 SVGAGI, per germline (reference sequence). CDR3 amino acids: CASSYSENTEAFF. CDR3 in DNA: TGTGCCAGCAGTTACTCAGAGAACACTGAAGCTTTCTTT.

The chain combines TRBV4-2 with TRBJ2-3; the D gene is possibly TRBD2 (5 bases). CDR3 length equals 15 residues. From germline, CDR1 is LGHNA and CDR2 YNFKEQ. Trimming shortened V by 0 bases and J by 2 bases, and 9 bases separated the two germline ends. The CDR3 region is CASSQEAGITDTQYF. CDR3 nucleotides: TGTGCCAGCAGCCAAGAGGCCGGGATCACAGATACGCAGTATTTT.